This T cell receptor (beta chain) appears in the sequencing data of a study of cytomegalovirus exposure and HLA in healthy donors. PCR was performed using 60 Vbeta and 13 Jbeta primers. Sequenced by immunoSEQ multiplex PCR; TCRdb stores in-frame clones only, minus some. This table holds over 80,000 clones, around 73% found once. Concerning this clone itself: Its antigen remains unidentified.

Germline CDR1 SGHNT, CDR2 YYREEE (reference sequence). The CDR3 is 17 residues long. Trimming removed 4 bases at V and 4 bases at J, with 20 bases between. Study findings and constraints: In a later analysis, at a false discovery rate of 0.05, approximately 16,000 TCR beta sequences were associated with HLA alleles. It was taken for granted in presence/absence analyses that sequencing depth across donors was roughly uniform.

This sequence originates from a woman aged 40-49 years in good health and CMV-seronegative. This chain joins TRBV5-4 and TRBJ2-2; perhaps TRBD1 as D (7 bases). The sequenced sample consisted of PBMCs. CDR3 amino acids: CASSPRGGTDLTGELFF. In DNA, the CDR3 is TGTGCCAGCAGCCCCCGTGGCGGGACAGACCTCACCGGGGAGCTGTTTTTT.